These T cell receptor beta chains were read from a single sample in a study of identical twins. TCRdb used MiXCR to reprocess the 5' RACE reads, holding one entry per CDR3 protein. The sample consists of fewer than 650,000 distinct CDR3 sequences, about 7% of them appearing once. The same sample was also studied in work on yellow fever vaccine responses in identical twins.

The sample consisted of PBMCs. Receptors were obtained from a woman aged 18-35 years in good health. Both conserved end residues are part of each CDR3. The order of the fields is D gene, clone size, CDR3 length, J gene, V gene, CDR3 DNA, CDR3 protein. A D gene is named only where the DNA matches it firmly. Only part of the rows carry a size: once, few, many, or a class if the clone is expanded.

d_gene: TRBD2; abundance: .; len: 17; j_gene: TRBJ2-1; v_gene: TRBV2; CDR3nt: TGTGCCAGCAGTCCCGGACTAGCGGGGGTCCGATACAATGAGCAGTTCTTC; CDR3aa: CASSPGLAGVRYNEQFF
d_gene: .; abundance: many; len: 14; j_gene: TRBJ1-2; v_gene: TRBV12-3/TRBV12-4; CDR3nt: TGTGCCAGCAGTTTAGGCCGACAGGCCTATGGCTACACCTTC; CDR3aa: CASSLGRQAYGYTF
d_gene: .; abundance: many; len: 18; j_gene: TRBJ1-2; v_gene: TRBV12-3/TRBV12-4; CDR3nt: TGTGCCAGCGGGCCAGGCGAGGCAGGGGAAGCTATGAACTATGGCTACACCTTC; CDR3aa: CASGPGEAGEAMNYGYTF
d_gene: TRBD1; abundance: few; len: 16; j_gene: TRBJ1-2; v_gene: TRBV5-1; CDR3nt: TGCGCCAGCAGCTTGGTTAGCCCGGGACAGGAGCATGGCTACACCTTC; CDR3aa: CASSLVSPGQEHGYTF
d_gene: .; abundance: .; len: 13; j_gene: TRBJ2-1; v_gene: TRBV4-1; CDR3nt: TGCGCCAGCAGCCACTTTAGCGGCAGTGAGCAGTTCTTC; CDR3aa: CASSHFSGSEQFF
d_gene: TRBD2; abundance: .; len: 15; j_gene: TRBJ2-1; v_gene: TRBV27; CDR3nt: TGTGCCAGCACCCAAGGGACTAGCGGTAGCGCCGAGCAGTTCTTC; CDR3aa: CASTQGTSGSAEQFF
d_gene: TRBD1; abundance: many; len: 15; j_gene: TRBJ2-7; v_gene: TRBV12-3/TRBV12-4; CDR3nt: TGTGCCAGCAGTTTGGGACAGGCGTCCTCCTACGAGCAGTACTTC; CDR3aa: CASSLGQASSYEQYF
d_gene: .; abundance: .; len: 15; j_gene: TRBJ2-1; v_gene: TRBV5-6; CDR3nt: TGTGCCAGCAGCTTGTTACCTACTCCTTTGAATGAGCAGTTCTTC; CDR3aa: CASSLLPTPLNEQFF
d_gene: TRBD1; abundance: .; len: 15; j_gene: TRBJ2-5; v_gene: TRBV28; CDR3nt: TGTGCCAGCAGGTCGGGGGTGACAGGGGGAGAGACCCAGTACTTC; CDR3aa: CASRSGVTGGETQYF
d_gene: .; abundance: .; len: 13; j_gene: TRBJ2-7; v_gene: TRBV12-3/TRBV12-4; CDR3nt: TGTGCCAGCAGTCTCAAGACGCCCTACGAGCAGTACTTC; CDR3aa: CASSLKTPYEQYF
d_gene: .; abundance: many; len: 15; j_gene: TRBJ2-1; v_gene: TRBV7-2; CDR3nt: TGTGCCAGCAGCTTACAGGGGTTATCCTACAATGAGCAGTTCTTC; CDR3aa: CASSLQGLSYNEQFF
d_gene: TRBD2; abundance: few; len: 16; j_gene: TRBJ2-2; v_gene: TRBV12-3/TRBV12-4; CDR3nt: TGTGCCAGCAGTTTCTGGCTAGCGGGGGAGGGCGGGGAGCTGTTTTTT; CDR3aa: CASSFWLAGEGGELFF
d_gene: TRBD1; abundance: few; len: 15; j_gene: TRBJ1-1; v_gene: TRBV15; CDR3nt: TGTGCCACCAGCAGAGTGGGGACAGGGGGCACTGAAGCTTTCTTT; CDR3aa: CATSRVGTGGTEAFF
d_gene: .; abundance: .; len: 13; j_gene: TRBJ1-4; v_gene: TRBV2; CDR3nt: TGTGCCAGCAATTCCGTCGGAAATGAAAAACTGTTTTTT; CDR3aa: CASNSVGNEKLFF
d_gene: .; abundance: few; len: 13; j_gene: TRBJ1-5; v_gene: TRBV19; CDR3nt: TGTGCCAGCCAGAACAGTTACAATCAGCCCCAGCATTTT; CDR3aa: CASQNSYNQPQHF
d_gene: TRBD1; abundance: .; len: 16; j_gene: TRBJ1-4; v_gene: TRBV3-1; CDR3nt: TGTGCCAGCAGCTACCCGACAGGGGGTTTTAATGAAAAACTGTTTTTT; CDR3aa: CASSYPTGGFNEKLFF
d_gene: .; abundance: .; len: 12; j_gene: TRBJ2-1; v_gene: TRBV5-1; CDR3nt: TGCGCCAGCAGCTTGTTCGCCAATGAGCAGTTCTTC; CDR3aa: CASSLFANEQFF
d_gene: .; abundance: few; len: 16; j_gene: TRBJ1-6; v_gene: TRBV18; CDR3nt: TGTGCCAGCTCACCTAAGGGGAGCTCCTATAATTCACCCCTCCACTTT; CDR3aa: CASSPKGSSYNSPLHF
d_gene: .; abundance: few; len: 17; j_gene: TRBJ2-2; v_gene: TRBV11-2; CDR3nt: TGTGCCAGCAGCTTAGGTTGGGGTCCCCTGAACACCGGGGAGCTGTTTTTT; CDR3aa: CASSLGWGPLNTGELFF
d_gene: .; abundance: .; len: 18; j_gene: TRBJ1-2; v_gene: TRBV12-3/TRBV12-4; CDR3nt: TGTGCCAGCAGTTTATACCGTGAAGGGTCGGGGGCTAACTATGGCTACACCTTC; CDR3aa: CASSLYREGSGANYGYTF
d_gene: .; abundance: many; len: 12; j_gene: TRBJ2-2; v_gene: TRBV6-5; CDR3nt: TGTGCCAGCACCAAACAGGGCGGGGAGCTGTTTTTT; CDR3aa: CASTKQGGELFF
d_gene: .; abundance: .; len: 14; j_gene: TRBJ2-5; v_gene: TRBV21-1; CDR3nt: TGTGCCAGCAGCACCCCTCCGGACGGGGAGACCCAGTACTTC; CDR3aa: CASSTPPDGETQYF
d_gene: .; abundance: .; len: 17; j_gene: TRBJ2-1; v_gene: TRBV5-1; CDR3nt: TGCGCCAGCAGCTTTGGGGGTACGAGTACCGGCTACAATGAGCAGTTCTTC; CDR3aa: CASSFGGTSTGYNEQFF
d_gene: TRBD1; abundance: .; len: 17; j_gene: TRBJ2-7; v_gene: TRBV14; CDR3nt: TGTGCCAGCAGCCAAGACCTCACCTGGCAGGGGGCTTACGAGCAGTACTTC; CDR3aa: CASSQDLTWQGAYEQYF
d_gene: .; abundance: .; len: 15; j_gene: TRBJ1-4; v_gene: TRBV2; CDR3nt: TGTGCCACGAAGGAGGGGGACCCCGCTATGGAAAAACTGTTTTTT; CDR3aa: CATKEGDPAMEKLFF
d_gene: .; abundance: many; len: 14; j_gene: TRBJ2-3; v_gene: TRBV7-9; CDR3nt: TGTGCCAGCAGCTTATCGGCAGGGACAGATACGCAGTATTTT; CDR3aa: CASSLSAGTDTQYF
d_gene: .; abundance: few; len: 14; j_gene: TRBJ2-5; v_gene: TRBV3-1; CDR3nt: TGTGCCAGCAGCCCCTTGGGTACACGGGAGACCCAGTACTTC; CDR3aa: CASSPLGTRETQYF
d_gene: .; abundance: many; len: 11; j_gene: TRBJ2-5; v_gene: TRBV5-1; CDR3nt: TGTGCCAGCAGCTTTAAAGAGACCCAGTACTTC; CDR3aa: CASSFKETQYF
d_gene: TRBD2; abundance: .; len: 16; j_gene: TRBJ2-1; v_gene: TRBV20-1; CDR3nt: TGCAGTGCGAACCCCGGGACTAGCGGGGGCCCAAATGAGCAGTTCTTC; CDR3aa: CSANPGTSGGPNEQFF
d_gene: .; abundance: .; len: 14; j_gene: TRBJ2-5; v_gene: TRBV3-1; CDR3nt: TGTGCCAGCAGCCCGGGACCCCCGGGGGAGACCCAGTACTTC; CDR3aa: CASSPGPPGETQYF
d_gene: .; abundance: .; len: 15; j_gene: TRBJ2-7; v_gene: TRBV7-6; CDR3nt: TGTGCCAGCAGCTTTAGTCAGGGCCGGTTCTACGAGCAGTACTTC; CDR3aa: CASSFSQGRFYEQYF
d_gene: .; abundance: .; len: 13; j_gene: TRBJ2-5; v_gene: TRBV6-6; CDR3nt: TGTGCCAGCAATAACGGGCGTTTCGAGACCCAGTACTTC; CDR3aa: CASNNGRFETQYF
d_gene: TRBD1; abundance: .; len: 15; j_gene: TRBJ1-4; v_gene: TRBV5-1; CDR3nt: TGCGCCAGCAGTTCCTACGGGACAGCTAATGAAAAACTGTTTTTT; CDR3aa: CASSSYGTANEKLFF